This T cell receptor (beta chain) was retrieved from a study of T cell repertoires in cytomegalovirus infection. Study at large: Recently identified HLA-C-restricted CMV epitopes were among the peptides used.

The V and J ends lost 4 bases and 8 bases, in that order; junction bases with no gene match: 14. The length of the CDR3 is 16 residues. Per germline, CDR1 SGHAT and CDR2 FQNNGV. Notes on this clonotype: Its specificity is unknown.

TCRdb re-called the reads with MiXCR, one entry per CDR3 protein. The sample lists about half a million distinct CDR3 sequences, roughly a third seen once, with roughly 17% in the top ten. Specimen: cultured PBMCs, collected from culture after CMV antigen stimulation. The source is a human donor in good health (CMV status not recorded). Some clones in this sample may be carry-over from other donors' samples. This chain connects TRBV11-2 to TRBJ2-1, with 7 bases lining up with TRBD2. This chain's CDR3 is CASSYLMRLAGDEQFF. In DNA form, the CDR3 reads TGTGCCAGCAGCTACCTAATGAGGCTTGCGGGAGATGAGCAGTTCTTC.